A selection of T cell receptor beta chains follows, all from one sample in a study of T cells after yellow fever vaccination. In TCRdb, the 5' RACE reads were re-called with MiXCR into one record per CDR3 protein. Of hundreds of thousands of distinct CDR3 sequences listed, roughly 4% are singletons. The source material was PBMCs, sampled on the day of the yellow fever booster vaccination. The receptors here all came from a man younger than 35 who received the YFV17D yellow fever vaccine. Both conserved end residues are trimmed from each CDR3.

j_call cdr3_length v_call cdr3_aa
TRBJ1-4 10 TRBV7-9 ASSLPHEKLF
TRBJ2-1 12 TRBV5-1 ASSKTGSWDEQF
TRBJ2-3 11 TRBV4-2 ASSQVGADTQY
TRBJ1-2 12 TRBV20-1 SARAGIANYGYT
TRBJ2-2 13 TRBV4-1 ASSPREAATGELF
TRBJ2-3 13 TRBV5-1 ASSKGGQGTDTQY
TRBJ1-5 14 TRBV7-9 ASSLFVGGEGQPQH
TRBJ1-2 10 TRBV11-2 ASSYNLQGGT
TRBJ2-3 12 TRBV7-2 ASSIVPRTDTQY
TRBJ1-4 12 TRBV5-1 ASRGSGSFEKLF
TRBJ1-6 12 TRBV20-1 SARDVGGISPLH
TRBJ2-7 13 TRBV12-3/TRBV12-4 ASSPEEGRSYEQY
TRBJ2-2 12 TRBV7-2 ASSLDSRNGELF
TRBJ2-1 18 TRBV12-3/TRBV12-4 ASSTRNLRPGQGRFNEQF
TRBJ2-1 11 TRBV20-1 SARTDVYGEQF
TRBJ2-1 10 TRBV5-1 ASSRDYNEQF